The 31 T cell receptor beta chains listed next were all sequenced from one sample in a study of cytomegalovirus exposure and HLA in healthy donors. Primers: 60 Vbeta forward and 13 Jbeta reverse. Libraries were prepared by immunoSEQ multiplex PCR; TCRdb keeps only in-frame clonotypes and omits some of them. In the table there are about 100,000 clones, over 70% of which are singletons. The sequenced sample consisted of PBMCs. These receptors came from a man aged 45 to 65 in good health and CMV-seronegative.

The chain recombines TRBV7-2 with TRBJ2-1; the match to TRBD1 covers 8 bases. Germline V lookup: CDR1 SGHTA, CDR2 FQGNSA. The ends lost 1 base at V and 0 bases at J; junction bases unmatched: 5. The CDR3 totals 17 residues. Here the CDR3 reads CASSLGGTGSSYNEQFF. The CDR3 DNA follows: TGTGCCAGCAGCTTAGGGGGGACAGGAAGCTCCTACAATGAGCAGTTCTTC.

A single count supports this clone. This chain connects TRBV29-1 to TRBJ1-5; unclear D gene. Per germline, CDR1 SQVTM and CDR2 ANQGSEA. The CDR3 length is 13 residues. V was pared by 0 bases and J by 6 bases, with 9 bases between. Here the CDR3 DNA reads TGCAGCGTTGAAGATTTTACCGGTCAGCCCCAGCATTTT. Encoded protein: CSVEDFTGQPQHF.

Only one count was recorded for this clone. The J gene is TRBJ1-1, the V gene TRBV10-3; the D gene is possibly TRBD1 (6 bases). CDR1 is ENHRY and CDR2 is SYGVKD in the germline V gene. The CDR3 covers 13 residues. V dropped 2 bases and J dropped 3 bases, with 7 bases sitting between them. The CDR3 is CAISERTDTEAFF. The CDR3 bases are TGTGCCATCAGTGAGCGGACAGACACTGAAGCTTTCTTT.

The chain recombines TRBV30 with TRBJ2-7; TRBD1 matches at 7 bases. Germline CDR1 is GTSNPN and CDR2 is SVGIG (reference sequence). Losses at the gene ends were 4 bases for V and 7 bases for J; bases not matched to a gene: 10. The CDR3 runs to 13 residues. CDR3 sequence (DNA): TGTGCCTGGAAGGGACAGACCCTAGGGGAGCAGTACTTC. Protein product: CAWKGQTLGEQYF. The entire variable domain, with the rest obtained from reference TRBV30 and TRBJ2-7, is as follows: SQTIHQWPATLVQPVGSPLSLECTVEGTSNPNLYWYRQAAGRGLQLLFYSVGIGQISSEVPQNLSASRPQDRQFILSSKKLLLSDSGFYLCAWKGQTLGEQYFGPGTRLTVT.

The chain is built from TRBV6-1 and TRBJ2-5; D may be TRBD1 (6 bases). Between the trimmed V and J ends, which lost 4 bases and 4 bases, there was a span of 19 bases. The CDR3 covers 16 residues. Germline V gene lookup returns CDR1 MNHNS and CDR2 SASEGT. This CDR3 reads CASSVQPRGNGETQYF. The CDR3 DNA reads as TGTGCCAGCAGTGTCCAACCCAGGGGAAATGGAGAGACCCAGTACTTC.

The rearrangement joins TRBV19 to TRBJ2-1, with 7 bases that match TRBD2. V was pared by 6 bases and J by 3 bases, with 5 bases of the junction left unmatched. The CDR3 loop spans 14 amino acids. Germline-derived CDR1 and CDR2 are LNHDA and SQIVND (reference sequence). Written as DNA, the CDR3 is TGTGCCAGTAGAGAGCGGGGCGACTACAATGAGCAGTTCTTC. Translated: CASRERGDYNEQFF.

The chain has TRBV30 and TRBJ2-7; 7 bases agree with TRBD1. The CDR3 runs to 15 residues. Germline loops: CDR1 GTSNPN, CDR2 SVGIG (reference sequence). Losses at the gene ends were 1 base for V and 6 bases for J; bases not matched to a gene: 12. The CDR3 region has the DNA TGTGCCTGGAGTGCCAGGGGGACCGTCAGACGCGAGCAGTACTTC. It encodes CAWSARGTVRREQYF.

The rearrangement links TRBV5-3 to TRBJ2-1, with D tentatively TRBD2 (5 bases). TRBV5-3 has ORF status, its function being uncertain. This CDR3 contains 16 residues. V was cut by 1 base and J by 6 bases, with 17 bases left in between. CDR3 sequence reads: CARSLSDSLEFNEQFF. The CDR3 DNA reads TGTGCCAGAAGCTTGTCGGACTCCCTGGAGTTCAATGAGCAGTTCTTC.

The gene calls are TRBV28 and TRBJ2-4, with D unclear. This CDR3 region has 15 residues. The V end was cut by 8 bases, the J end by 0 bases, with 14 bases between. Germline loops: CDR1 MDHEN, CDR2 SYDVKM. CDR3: CASRPYDVAKNIQYF. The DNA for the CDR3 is TGTGCCAGCCGCCCCTACGATGTAGCCAAAAACATTCAGTACTTC.

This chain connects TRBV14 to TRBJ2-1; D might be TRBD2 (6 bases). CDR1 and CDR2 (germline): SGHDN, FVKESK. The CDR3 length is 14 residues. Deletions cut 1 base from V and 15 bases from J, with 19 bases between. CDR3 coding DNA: TGTGCCAGCAGCCAAGTGGGGGAGATCCGGGGGTTGTTCTTC. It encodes CASSQVGEIRGLFF.

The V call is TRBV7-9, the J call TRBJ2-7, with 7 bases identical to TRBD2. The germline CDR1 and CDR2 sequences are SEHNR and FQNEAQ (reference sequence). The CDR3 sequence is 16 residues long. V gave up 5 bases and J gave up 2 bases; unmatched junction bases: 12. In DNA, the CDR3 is TGTGCCAGCAGCAGCGGGACGGGCAGATTTCCCTACGAGCAGTACTTC. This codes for CASSSGTGRFPYEQYF. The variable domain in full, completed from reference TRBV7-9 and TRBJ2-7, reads DTGVSQNPRHKITKRGQNVTFRCDPISEHNRLYWYRQTLGQGPEFLTYFQNEAQLEKSRLLSDRFSAERPKGSFSTLEIQRTEQGDSAMYLCASSSGTGRFPYEQYFGPGTRLTVT.

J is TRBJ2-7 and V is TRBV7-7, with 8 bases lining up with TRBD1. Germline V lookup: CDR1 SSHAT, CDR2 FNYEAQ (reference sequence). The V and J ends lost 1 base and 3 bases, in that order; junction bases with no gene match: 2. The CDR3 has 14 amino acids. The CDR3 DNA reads TGTGCCAGCAGCTTAGAACAGGGGGACTACGAGCAGTACTTC. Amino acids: CASSLEQGDYEQYF.

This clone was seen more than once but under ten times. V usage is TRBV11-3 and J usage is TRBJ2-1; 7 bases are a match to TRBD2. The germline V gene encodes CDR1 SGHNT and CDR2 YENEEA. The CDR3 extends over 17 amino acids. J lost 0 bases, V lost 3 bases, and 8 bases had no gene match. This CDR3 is CASSFGVGGSSYNEQFF. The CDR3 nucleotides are TGTGCCAGCAGCTTTGGAGTGGGGGGGTCCTCCTACAATGAGCAGTTCTTC.

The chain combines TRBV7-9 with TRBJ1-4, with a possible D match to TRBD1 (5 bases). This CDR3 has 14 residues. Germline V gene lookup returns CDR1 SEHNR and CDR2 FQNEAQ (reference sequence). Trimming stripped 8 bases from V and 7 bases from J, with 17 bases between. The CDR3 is CASSPMGGSEKLFF. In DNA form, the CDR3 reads TGTGCCAGCTCCCCGATGGGGGGAAGTGAAAAACTGTTTTTT.

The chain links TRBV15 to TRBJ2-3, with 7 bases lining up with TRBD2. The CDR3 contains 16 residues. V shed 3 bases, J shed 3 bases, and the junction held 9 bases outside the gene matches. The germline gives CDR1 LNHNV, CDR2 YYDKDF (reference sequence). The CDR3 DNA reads TGTGCCACCAGCAGTGGGAGGGCCCTAGGTACAGATACGCAGTATTTT. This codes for CATSSGRALGTDTQYF.

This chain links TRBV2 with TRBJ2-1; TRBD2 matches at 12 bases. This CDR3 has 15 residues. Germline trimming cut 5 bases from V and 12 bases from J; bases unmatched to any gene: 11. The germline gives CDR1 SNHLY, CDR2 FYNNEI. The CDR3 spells CASSFRLAGVASQFF. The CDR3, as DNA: TGTGCCAGCAGTTTCCGACTAGCGGGGGTTGCGTCGCAGTTCTTC. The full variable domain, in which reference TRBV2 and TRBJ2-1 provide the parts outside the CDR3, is EPEVTQTPSHQVTQMGQEVILRCVPISNHLYFYWYRQILGQKVEFLVSFYNNEISEKSEIFDDQFSVERPDGSNFTLKIRSTKLEDSAMYFCASSFRLAGVASQFFGPGTRLTVL.

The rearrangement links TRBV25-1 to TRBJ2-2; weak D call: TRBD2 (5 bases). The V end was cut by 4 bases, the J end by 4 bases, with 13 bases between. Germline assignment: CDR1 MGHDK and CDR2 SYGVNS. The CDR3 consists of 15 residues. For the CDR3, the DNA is TGTGCCAGCAGTGGGACTCGAGTATTCACCGGGGAGCTGTTTTTT. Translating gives CASSGTRVFTGELFF.

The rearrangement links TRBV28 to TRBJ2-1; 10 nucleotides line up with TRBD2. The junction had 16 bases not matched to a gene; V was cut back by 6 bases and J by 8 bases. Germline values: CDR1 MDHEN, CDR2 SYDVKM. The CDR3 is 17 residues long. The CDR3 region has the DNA TGTGCCAGCAGGTCTCCGGGACTAGCGCCGTGGTGGGATGAGCAGTTCTTC. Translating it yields CASRSPGLAPWWDEQFF.

The CDR3 DNA sequence: TGTGCCAGCAGCTTGGAACCGGGAGAAGCTTTCTTT. This gives the protein CASSLEPGEAFF. This rearrangement joins TRBV11-1 to TRBJ1-1; D not certain. This CDR3 has 12 residues. The germline gives CDR1 SGHAT, CDR2 FQDESV (reference sequence). V dropped 3 bases and J dropped 8 bases, with 10 bases sitting between them.

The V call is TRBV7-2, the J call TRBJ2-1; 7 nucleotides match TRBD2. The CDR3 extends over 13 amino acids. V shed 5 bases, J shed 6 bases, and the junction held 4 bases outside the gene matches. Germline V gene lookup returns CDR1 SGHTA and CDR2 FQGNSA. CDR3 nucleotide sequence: TGTGCCAGCAGCCCCCGGGAGGTCAATGAGCAGTTCTTC. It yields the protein CASSPREVNEQFF.

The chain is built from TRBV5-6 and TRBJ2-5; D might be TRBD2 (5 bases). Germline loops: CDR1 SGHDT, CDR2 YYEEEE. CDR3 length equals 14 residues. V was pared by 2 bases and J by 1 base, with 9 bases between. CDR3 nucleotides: TGTGCCAGCAGCTTCACTAGTGTCCAAGAGACCCAGTACTTC. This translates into CASSFTSVQETQYF.

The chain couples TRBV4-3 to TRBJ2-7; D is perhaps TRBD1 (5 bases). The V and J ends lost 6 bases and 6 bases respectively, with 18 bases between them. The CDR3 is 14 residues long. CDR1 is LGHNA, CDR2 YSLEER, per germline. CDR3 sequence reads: CASSRGQLYSEQYF. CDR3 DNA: TGCGCCAGCAGTCGCGGACAACTGTATTCCGAGCAGTACTTC.

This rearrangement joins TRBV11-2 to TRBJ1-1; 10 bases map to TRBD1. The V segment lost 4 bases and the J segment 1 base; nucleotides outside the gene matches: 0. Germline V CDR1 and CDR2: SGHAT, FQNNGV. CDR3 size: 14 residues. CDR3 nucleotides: TGTGCCAGCAGCTGGACAGGGGGGAACACTGAAGCTTTCTTT. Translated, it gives CASSWTGGNTEAFF.

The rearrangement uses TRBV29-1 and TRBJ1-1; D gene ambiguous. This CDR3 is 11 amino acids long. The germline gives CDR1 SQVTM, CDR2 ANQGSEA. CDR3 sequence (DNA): TGCAGTGCGAACGCGAACACTGAAGCTTTCTTT. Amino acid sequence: CSANANTEAFF.

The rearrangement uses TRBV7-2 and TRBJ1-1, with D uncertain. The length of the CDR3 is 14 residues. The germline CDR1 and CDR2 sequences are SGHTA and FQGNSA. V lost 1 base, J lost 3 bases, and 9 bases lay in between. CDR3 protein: CASSLGQKHTEAFF. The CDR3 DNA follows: TGTGCCAGCAGCTTAGGGCAAAAACACACTGAAGCTTTCTTT.

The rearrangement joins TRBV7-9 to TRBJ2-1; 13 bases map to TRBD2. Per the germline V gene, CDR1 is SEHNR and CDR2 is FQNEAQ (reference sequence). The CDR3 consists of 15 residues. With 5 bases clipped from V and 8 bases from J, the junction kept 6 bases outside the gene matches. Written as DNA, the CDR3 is TGTGCCAGCAGCCCTCGACTAGCGGGAGGCCATGAGCAGTTCTTC. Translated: CASSPRLAGGHEQFF.

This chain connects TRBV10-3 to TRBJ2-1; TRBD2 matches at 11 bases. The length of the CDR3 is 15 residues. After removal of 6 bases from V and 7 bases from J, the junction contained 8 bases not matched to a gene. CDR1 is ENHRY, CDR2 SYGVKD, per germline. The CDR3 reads CAIRASGRPGNEQFF. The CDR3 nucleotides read TGTGCCATCAGGGCTAGCGGGAGGCCGGGAAATGAGCAGTTCTTC.

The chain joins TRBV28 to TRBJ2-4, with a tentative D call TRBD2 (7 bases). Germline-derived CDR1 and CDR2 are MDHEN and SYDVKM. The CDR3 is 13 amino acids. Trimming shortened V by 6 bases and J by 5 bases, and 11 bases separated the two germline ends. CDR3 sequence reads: CASREGGENIQYF. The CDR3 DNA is TGTGCCAGCAGGGAAGGGGGGGAAAACATTCAGTACTTC.

This CDR3 reads CTSSQDKSRQGVNEQFF. CDR3 in DNA: TGCACCAGCAGCCAAGATAAGTCGCGACAGGGGGTAAATGAGCAGTTCTTC. The genes are TRBV1 and TRBJ2-1; the DNA was not compared with TRBD1, the D call given in the table. TRBV1 is noted as a pseudogene. The length of the CDR3 is 17 residues.

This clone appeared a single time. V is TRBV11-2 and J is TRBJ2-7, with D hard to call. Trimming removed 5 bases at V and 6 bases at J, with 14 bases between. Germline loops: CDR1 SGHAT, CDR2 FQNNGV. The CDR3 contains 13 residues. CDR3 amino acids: CASSDQVPPEQYF. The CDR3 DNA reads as TGTGCCAGCAGCGACCAGGTACCTCCCGAGCAGTACTTC.

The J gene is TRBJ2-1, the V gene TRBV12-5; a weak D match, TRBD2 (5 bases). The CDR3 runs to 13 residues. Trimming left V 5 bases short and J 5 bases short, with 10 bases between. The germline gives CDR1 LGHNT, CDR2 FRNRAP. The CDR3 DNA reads TGTGCTAGTGGTCCGGACTTTCACAATGAGCAGTTCTTC. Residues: CASGPDFHNEQFF. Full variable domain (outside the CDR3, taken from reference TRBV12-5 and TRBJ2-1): DARVTQTPRHKVTEMGQEVTMRCQPILGHNTVFWYRQTMMQGLELLAYFRNRAPLDDSGMPKDRFSAEMPDATLATLKIQPSEPRDSAVYFCASGPDFHNEQFFGPGTRLTVL.